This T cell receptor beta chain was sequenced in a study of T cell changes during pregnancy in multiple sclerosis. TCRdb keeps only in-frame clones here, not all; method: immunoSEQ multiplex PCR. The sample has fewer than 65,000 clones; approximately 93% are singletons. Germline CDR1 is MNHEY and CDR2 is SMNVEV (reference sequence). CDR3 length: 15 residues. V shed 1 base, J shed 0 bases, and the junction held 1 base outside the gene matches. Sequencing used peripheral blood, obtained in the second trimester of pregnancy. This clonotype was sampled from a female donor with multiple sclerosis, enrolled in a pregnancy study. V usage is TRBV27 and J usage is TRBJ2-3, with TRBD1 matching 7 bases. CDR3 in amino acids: CASSLWGQSTDTQYF. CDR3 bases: TGTGCCAGCAGTTTATGGGGACAGAGCACAGATACGCAGTATTTT.